This TCR beta chain appears in the sequencing data of a study of blood T cells in healthy people across ages. Only a few counts were recorded for this clonotype. The antigen is unknown. A second PCR, run for roughly 7 to 11 cycles, used a sample-barcoded 5' primer plus a J-beta primer mix. Each single sample gave us at least 3 million CDR3-containing paired-end reads. From the 5' RACE reads, TCRdb called clonotypes with MiXCR, one entry per CDR3 protein. The sample lists roughly 700,000 distinct CDR3 sequences; around 45% were seen once. CDR1 and CDR2 from the germline V gene are DFQATT and SNEGSKA (reference sequence). V was clipped by 3 bases and J by 3 bases; unmatched bases: 6. This CDR3 has 14 amino acids. Study-wide results and caveats: Naive CD4+ cell counts and diversity both ran higher in long-lived than in aged donors.

The sequence derives from a woman aged 60-70 years in good health. Specimen: blood. The chain carries TRBV20-1 and TRBJ2-7, with TRBD2 identical over 9 bases. CDR3 DNA: TGCAGTGCTAGCCCTAGCGGGACTATCTACGAGCAGTACTTC. Amino acids: CSASPSGTIYEQYF.